This entry features one T cell receptor (beta chain) sequence. Assay used: immunoSEQ multiplex PCR; TCRdb lists only in-frame clones, some missing. The sample has over 200,000 clones, roughly 90% seen once. The record originates from a study of blood T cell repertoires in COVID-19. At the level of the study: PBMCs, B-cell-depleted T cells, or T cells provided the cDNA or gDNA that made up the material.

V gave up 8 bases and J gave up 1 base, with 6 bases separating them. The CDR3 totals 12 residues. The germline V gene has CDR1 SNHLY and CDR2 FYNNEI. The TCR was taken from a woman aged 40 to 50 with acute or convalescent COVID-19. This chain uses TRBV2 with TRBJ1-3, with D unclear. Material: peripheral blood. CDR3 nucleotide sequence: TGTGCCAGCTCAGGTTCTGGAAACACCATATATTTT. It translates to CASSGSGNTIYF.